This passage covers 2 T cell receptor beta chains from one sample sequenced in a study of post-analysis software for immune sequencing data. Unique molecular identifiers featured in each of the TCR beta cDNA libraries. TCRdb re-called the PCR reads with MiXCR, one entry per CDR3 protein. The profile shows about 770,000 distinct CDR3 sequences, 35% to 55% of them singletons. Study-wide points: With TRBV5-6, TRBV5-1 and TRBV20-1 included, about five TRBV segments were more frequent in patients than in controls.

Antigens of these TCRs are unknown. Specimen: blood. These TCRs come from a girl aged 10 to 17 with multiple sclerosis.

The chain combines TRBV7-2 with TRBJ1-4; tentative D call: TRBD1 (6 bases). The CDR3 loop spans 15 amino acids. Germline V gene sequence: CDR1 SGHTA, CDR2 FQGNSA. V lost 6 bases to trimming and J lost 2 bases, with 13 bases between them. CDR3 loop: CASSFIGGTNEKLFF. The CDR3 nucleotides are TGTGCCAGCAGTTTCATCGGGGGCACTAATGAAAAACTGTTTTTT.

This clonotype was seen many times. The chain combines TRBV7-2 with TRBJ2-3; 12 nucleotides match TRBD2. The V and J ends lost 6 bases and 3 bases, in that order; junction bases with no gene match: 4. This CDR3 has 15 amino acids. Germline CDR1 is SGHTA and CDR2 is FQGNSA. CDR3 amino acids: CASSPTSGRTDTQYF. The CDR3 DNA reads as TGTGCCAGCAGTCCGACTAGCGGGAGAACAGATACGCAGTATTTT.